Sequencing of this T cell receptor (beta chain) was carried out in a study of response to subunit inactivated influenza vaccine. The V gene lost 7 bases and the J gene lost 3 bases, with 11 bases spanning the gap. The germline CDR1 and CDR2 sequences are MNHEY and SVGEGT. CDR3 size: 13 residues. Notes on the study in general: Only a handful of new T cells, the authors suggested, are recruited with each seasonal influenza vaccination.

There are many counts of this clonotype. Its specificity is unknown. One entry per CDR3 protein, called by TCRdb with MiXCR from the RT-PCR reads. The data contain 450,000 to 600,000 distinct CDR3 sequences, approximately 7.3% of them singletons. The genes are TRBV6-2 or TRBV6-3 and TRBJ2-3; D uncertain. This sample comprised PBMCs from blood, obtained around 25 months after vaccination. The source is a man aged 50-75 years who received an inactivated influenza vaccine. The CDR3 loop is CASITPRTDTQYF. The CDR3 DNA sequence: TGTGCCAGCATTACCCCTCGTACAGATACGCAGTATTTT.